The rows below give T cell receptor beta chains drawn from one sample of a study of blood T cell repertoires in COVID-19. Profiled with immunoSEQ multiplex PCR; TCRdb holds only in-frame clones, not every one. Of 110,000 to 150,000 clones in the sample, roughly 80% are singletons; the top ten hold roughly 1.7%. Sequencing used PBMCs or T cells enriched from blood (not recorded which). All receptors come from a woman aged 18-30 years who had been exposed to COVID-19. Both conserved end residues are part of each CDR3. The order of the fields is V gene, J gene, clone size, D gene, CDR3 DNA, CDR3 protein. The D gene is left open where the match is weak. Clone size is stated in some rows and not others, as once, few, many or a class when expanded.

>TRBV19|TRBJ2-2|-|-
TGTGCCAGTGGATTACAGGGAAGGTGGACCGGGGAGCTGTTTTTT
CASGLQGRWTGELFF
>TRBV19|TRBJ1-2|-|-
TGTGCCAGTAGGGCTCCTAACTATGGCTACACCTTC
CASRAPNYGYTF
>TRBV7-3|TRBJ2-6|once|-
TGTGCCAGCAGCTTTAGTTTAGGGAACAGGGCGAACTCTGGGGCCAACGTCCTGACTTTC
CASSFSLGNRANSGANVLTF
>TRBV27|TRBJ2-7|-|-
TGTGCCAGCAGTTTCGGGGTAGTCTACGAGCAGTACTTC
CASSFGVVYEQYF
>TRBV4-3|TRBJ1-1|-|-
TGCGCCAGCAGCCAAGTATTTAGGGGAATCATGAACACTGAAGCTTTCTTT
CASSQVFRGIMNTEAFF
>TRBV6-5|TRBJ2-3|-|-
TGTGCCAGCAAAGGACAAAGCACAGATACGCAGTATTTT
CASKGQSTDTQYF
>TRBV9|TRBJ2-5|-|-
TGTGCCAGCAGCGTAGCTTCGGCAGGGCTGGAGGGGGAGACCCAGTACTTC
CASSVASAGLEGETQYF
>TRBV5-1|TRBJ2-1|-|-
TGCGCCAGCAGCTTTACTAGTGCGGCCTACAATGAGCAGTTCTTC
CASSFTSAAYNEQFF
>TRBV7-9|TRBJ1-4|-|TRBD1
TGTGCCAGCAGCTTAACTTCCGGGACAGGACCTATTAATGAAAAACTGTTTTTT
CASSLTSGTGPINEKLFF
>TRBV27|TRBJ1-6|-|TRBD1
TGTGCCAGCAGTATAAGACAGGGAGAGGTTTCACCCCTCCACTTT
CASSIRQGEVSPLHF
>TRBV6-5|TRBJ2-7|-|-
TGTGCCAGCAGTTACACGGGACAAGGACACTACGAGCAGTACTTC
CASSYTGQGHYEQYF
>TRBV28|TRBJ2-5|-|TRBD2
TGTGCCAGCAGCTCCTTAGCGGGAGGGGCAGAGACCCAGTACTTC
CASSSLAGGAETQYF
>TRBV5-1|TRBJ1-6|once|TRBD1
TGCGCCAGCAGCTTCGAACTGACAGGGGGCAATTCACCCCTCCACTTT
CASSFELTGGNSPLHF
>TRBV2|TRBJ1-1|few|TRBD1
TGTGCCAGCAGTGACGCAGGGGGCACTGAAGCTTTCTTT
CASSDAGGTEAFF
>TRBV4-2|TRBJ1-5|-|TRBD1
TGTGCCAGCAGCCACCTCACAGGGGGCAAAAGCAATCAGCCCCAGCATTTT
CASSHLTGGKSNQPQHF
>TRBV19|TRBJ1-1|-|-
TGTGCCAGTAGTCGAACGACAGCGAACACTGAAGCTTTCTTT
CASSRTTANTEAFF
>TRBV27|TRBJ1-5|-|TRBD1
TGTGCCCTACACCCGCCGGGACAGTTAGGCAATCAGCCCCAGCATTTT
CALHPPGQLGNQPQHF
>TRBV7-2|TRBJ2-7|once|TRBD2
TGTGCCAGCAGCTTTTCTAGCGGGAGTACCTACGAGCAGTACTTC
CASSFSSGSTYEQYF
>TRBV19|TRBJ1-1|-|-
TGTGCCAGTAGTCCGACGGACTTGAACACTGAAGCTTTCTTT
CASSPTDLNTEAFF
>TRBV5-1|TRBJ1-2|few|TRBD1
TGCGCCAGCAGCCTTGGACAGGGGGCAGGAGGCTACACCTTC
CASSLGQGAGGYTF
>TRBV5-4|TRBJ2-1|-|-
TGTGCCAGCAGCTTGATAGATGAGCAGTTCTTC
CASSLIDEQFF
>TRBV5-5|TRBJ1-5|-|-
TGTGCCAGCAGCTTGGCCGTCAGGGGTAGCAATCAGCCCCAGCATTTT
CASSLAVRGSNQPQHF
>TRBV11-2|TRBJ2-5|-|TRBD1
TGTGCCAGCAGCTTTTCCCCGGGACAGGGGTGGGAGACCCAGTACTTC
CASSFSPGQGWETQYF